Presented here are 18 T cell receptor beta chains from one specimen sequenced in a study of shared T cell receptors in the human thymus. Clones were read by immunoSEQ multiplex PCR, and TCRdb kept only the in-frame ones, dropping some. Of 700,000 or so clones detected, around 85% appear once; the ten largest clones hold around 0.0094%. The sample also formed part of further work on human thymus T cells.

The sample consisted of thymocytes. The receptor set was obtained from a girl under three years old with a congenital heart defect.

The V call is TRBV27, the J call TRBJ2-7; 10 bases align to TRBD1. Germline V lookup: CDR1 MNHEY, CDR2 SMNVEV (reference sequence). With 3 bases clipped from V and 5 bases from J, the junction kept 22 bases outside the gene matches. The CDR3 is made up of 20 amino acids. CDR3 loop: CASSFERRGGDRGFVDEQYF. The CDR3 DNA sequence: TGTGCCAGCAGTTTCGAACGTAGGGGTGGGGACAGGGGATTTGTCGACGAGCAGTACTTC.

For the CDR3, the DNA is TGTGCCAGCAGCTTAAAGATGGAGTCTGGGGCCAACGTCCTGACTTTC. It specifies CASSLKMESGANVLTF. The chain has TRBV5-4 and TRBJ2-6, with D hard to call. The V end was cut by 2 bases, the J end by 1 base, with 10 bases between. This CDR3 comprises 16 residues. CDR1 SGHNT and CDR2 YYREEE come from the germline V gene (reference sequence).

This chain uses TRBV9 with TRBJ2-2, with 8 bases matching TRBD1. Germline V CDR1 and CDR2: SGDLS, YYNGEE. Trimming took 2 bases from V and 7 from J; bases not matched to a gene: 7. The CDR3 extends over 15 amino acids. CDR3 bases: TGTGCCAGCAGCGTCTCTGACAGGGGTGACGGGGAGCTGTTTTTT. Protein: CASSVSDRGDGELFF.

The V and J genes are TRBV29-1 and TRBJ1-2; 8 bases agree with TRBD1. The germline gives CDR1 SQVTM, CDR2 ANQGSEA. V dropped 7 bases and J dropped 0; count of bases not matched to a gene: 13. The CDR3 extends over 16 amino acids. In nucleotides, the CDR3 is TGCAGCGACAAGACAGGGGATCTTACGGCTAACTATGGCTACACCTTC. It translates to CSDKTGDLTANYGYTF.

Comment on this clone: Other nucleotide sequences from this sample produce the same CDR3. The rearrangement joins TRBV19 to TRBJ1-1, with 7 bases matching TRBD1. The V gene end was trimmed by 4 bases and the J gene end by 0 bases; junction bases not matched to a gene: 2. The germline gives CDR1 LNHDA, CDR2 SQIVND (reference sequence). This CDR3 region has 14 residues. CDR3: CASSRTGLNTEAFF. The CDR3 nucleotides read TGTGCCAGTAGTAGGACAGGCTTGAACACTGAAGCTTTCTTT.

DNA of the CDR3: TGTGCCAGCAGTTACTTCATCGACAGGGTATCCTACGAGCAGTACTTC. Amino acids: CASSYFIDRVSYEQYF. The rearrangement links TRBV6-5 to TRBJ2-7; TRBD1 matches at 7 bases. After removal of 1 base from V and 1 base from J, the junction contained 7 bases not matched to a gene. Germline V gives CDR1 MNHEY, CDR2 SVGAGI. This CDR3 is 16 amino acids long.

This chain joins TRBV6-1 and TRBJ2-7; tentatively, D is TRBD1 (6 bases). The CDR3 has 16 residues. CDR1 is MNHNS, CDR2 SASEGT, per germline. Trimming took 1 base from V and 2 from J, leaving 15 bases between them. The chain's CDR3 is CASSEVIRTATYEQYF. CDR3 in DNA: TGTGCCAGCAGTGAAGTGATAAGGACAGCAACCTACGAGCAGTACTTC.

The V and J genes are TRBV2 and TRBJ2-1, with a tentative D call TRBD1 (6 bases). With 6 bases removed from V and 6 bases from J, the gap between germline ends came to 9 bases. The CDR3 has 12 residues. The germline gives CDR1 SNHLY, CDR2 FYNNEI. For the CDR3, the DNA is TGTGCCAGCAGAACAGGGACCAATGAGCAGTTCTTC. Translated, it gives CASRTGTNEQFF.

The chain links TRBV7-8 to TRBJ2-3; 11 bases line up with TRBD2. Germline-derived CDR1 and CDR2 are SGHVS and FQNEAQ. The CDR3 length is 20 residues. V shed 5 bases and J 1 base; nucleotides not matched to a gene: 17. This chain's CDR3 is CASSTRKLAGDLLRTDTQYF. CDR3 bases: TGTGCCAGCAGCACGAGAAAACTAGCGGGGGACCTCCTACGCACAGATACGCAGTATTTT.

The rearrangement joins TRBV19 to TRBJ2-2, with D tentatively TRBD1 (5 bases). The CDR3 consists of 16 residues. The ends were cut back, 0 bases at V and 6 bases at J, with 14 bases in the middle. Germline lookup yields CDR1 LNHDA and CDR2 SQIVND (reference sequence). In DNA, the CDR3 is TGTGCCAGTAGTATAGACTCAGCAGGGTGCCCCGGGGAGCTGTTTTTT. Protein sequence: CASSIDSAGCPGELFF. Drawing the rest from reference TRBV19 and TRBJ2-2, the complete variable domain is DGGITQSPKYLFRKEGQNVTLSCEQNLNHDAMYWYRQDPGQGLRLIYYSQIVNDFQKGDIAEGYSVSREKKESFPLTVTSAQKNPTAFYLCASSIDSAGCPGELFFGEGSRLTVL.

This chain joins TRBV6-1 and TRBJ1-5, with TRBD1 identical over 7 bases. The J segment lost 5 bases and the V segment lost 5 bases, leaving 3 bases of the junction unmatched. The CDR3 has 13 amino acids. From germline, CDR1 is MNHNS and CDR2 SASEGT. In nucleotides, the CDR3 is TGTGCCAGCAGTCATAGGGGGCATCAGCCCCAGCATTTT. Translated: CASSHRGHQPQHF.

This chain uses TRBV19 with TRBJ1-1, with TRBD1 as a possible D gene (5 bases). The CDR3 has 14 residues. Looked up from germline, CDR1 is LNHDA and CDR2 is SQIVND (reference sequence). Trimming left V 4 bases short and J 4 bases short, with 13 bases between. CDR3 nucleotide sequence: TGTGCCAGTAGTAGGCAGGGAAATTCCACTGAAGCTTTCTTT. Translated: CASSRQGNSTEAFF.

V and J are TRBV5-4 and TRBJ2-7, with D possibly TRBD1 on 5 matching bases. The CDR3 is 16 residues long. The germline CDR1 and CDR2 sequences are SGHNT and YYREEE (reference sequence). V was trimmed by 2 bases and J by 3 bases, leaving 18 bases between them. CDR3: CASSLRRGQGYYEQYF. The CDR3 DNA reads TGTGCCAGCAGCTTACGTCGTGGGCAGGGTTACTACGAGCAGTACTTC.

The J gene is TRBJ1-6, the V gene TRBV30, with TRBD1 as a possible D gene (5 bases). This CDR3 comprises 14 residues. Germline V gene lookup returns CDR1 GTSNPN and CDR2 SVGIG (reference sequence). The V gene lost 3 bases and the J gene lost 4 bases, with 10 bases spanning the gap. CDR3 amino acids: CAWSPRVYNSPLHF. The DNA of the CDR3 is TGTGCCTGGAGCCCCAGGGTGTATAATTCACCCCTCCACTTT.

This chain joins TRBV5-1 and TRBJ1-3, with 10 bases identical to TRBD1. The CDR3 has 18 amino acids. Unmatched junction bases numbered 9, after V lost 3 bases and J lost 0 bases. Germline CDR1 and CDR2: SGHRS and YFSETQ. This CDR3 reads CASSSWTGGASSGNTIYF. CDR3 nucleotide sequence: TGCGCCAGCAGCTCCTGGACAGGGGGTGCCTCCTCTGGAAACACCATATATTTT.

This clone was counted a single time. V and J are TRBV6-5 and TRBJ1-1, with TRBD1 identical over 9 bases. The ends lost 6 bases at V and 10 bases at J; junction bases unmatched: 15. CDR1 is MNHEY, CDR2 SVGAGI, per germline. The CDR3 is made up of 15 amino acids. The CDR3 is CASSRSGQGIGTAFF. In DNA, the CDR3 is TGTGCCAGCAGCCGCTCGGGACAGGGAATTGGTACAGCTTTCTTT.

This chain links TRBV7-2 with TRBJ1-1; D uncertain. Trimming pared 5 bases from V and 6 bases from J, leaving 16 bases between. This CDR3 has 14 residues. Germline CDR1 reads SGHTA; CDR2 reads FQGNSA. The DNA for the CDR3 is TGTGCCAGCAGCCCTCAGCGGGGTGTACCTGAAGCTTTCTTT. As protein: CASSPQRGVPEAFF.

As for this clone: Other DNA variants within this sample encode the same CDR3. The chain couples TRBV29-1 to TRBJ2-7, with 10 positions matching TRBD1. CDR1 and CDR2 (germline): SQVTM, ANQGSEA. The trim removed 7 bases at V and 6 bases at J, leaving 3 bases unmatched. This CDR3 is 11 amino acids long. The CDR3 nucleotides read TGCAGCGCGGGACAGGGGTCCGAGCAGTACTTC. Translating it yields CSAGQGSEQYF.